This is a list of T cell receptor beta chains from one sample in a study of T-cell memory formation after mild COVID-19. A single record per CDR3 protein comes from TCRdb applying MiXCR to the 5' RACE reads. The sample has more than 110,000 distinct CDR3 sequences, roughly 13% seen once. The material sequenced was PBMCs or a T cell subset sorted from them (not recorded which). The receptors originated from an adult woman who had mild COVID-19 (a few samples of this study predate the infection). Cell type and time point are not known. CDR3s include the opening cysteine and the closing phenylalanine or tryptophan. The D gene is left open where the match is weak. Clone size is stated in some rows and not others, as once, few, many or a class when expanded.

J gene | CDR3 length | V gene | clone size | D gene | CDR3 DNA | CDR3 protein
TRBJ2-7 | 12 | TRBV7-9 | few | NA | TGTGCCAGCAGCTTAGATCGGGGCGAGCAGTACTTC | CASSLDRGEQYF
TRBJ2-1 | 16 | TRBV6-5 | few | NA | TGTGCCAGCAGTTACTCAGGGGGAGCGAACCTAAATGAGCAGTTCTTC | CASSYSGGANLNEQFF
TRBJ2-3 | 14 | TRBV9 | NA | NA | TGTGCCAGCAGCATCCTCGAGGCGGCAGATACGCAGTATTTT | CASSILEAADTQYF
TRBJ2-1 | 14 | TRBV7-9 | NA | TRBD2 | TGTGCCAGCAGCTGGGGACTAGCGGGAGTCGAGCAGTTCTTC | CASSWGLAGVEQFF
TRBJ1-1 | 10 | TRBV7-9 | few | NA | TGTGCCAGCAGCTTATATACAGCTTTCTTT | CASSLYTAFF
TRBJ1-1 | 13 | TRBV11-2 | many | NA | TGTGCCAGCAGCCAAGGACGGCTCACTGAAGCTTTCTTT | CASSQGRLTEAFF
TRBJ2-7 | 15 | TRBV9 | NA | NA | TGTGCCAGCAGGACCCCGGGGGACAGAGATTACGAGCAGTACTTC | CASRTPGDRDYEQYF
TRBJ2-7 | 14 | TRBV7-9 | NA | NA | TGTGCCAGCAGCGAGGGACCACTTCCCTACGAGCAGTACTTC | CASSEGPLPYEQYF
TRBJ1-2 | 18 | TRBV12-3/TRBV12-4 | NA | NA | TGTGCCAGCAGTTTAGGTCTCAGAGGCTCTCTATACAGCTATGGCTACACCTTC | CASSLGLRGSLYSYGYTF
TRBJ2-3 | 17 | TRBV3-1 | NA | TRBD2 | TGTGCCAGCAGCCAAGGCCTACTAGCGGAGAGCACAGATACGCAGTATTTT | CASSQGLLAESTDTQYF
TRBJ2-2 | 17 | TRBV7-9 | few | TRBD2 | TGTGCCAGCAGCTCTTTAGCGGGAGAAGGAAATTCCGGGGAGCTGTTTTTT | CASSSLAGEGNSGELFF
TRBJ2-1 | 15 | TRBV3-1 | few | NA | TGTGCCAGCAGCCAAGATAGAGGACTAATATATGAGCAGTTCTTC | CASSQDRGLIYEQFF
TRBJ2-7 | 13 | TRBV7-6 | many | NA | TGTGCCAGCAGCCCGACAGGAACCTACGAGCAGTACTTC | CASSPTGTYEQYF
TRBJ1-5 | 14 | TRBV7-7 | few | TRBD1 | TGTGCCAGCAGCTTAACAGGGGGAAGTCAGCCCCAGCATTTT | CASSLTGGSQPQHF
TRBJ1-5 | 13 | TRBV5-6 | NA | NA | TGTGCCAGCAGCTTGGCCCGTCTTGGGCCCCAGCATTTT | CASSLARLGPQHF
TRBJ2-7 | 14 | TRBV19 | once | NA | TGTGCCAGTAGTTCGTACGGTCCCACCTACGAGCAGTACTTC | CASSSYGPTYEQYF
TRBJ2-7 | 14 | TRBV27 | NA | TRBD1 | TGTGCCAGCAGTTTTGTGACAGGGGCCTACGAGCAGTACTTC | CASSFVTGAYEQYF
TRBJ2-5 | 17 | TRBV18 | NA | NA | TGTGCCAGCTCACCAGTGGCAGAAGTTTACTTCCAAGAGACCCAGTACTTC | CASSPVAEVYFQETQYF
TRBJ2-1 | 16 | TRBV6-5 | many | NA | TGTGCCAGCAGTTACTCCCGGTCGACGCTCTACAATGAGCAGTTCTTC | CASSYSRSTLYNEQFF
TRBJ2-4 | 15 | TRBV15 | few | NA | TGTGCCACCAGCAGGGAACGGGTCGCCAAAAACATTCAGTACTTC | CATSRERVAKNIQYF
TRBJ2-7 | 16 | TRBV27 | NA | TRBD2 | TGTGCCAGCAGTTTATATGCGGGGGGCGCGGTATACGAGCAGTACTTC | CASSLYAGGAVYEQYF
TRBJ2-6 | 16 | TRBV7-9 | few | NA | TGTGCCAGCAGCCCCCCCGAAGCTTCTGGGGCCAACGTCCTGACTTTC | CASSPPEASGANVLTF
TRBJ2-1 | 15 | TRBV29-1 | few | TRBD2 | TGCAGCGTTGCGGACCCGGGGGGGTTATACAATGAGCAGTTCTTC | CSVADPGGLYNEQFF
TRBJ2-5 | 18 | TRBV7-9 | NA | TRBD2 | TGTGCCAGCAGCTTTTCTTTAGCGGGAGCTCCCTTCCAAGAGACCCAGTACTTC | CASSFSLAGAPFQETQYF
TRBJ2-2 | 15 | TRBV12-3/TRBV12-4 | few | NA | TGTGCCAGCAGTTTCTCGGGGGCGAACACCGGGGAGCTGTTTTTT | CASSFSGANTGELFF
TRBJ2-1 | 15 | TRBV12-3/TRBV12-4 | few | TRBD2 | TGTGCCAGCAGTTCGACTAGCGGACGAAACCTCGAGCAGTTCTTC | CASSSTSGRNLEQFF
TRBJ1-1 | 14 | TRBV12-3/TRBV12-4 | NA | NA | TGTGCCAGCAGTTTAAGTCTTATTGGTACTGAAGCTTTCTTT | CASSLSLIGTEAFF
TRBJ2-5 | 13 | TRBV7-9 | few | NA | TGTGCCAGCAGCTTAGGGATTGGGGAGACCCAGTACTTC | CASSLGIGETQYF
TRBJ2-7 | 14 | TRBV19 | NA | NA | TGTGCCAGTAGTATGGGGACCGCGGGCTACGAGCAGTACTTC | CASSMGTAGYEQYF
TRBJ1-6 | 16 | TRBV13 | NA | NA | TGTGCCAGCAGCTTTATGACAGCCGGACCCTTTAGACCCCTCCACTTT | CASSFMTAGPFRPLHF
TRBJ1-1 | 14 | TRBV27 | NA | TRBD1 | TGTGCCAGCAGACCGACAGGGGGGAACACTGAAGCTTTCTTT | CASRPTGGNTEAFF
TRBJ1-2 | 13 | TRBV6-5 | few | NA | TGTGCCAGCACGAGTACAGGCCCCTATGGCTACACCTTC | CASTSTGPYGYTF
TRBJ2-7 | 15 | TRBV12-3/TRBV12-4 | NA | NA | TGTGCCAGCAGTCGAGCGGCGGGTTGGTCCTACGAGCAGTACTTC | CASSRAAGWSYEQYF
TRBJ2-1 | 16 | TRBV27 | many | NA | TGTGCCAGCAGTTCCCGGGACCAGATCTCCTACAATGAGCAGTTCTTC | CASSSRDQISYNEQFF
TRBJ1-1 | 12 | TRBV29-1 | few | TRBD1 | TGCAGCGCCCGACAGGGGGAGGCTGAAGCTTTCTTT | CSARQGEAEAFF
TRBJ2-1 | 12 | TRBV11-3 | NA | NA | TGTGCCAGCAGCATTATGACCCTCTGGCAGTTCTTC | CASSIMTLWQFF
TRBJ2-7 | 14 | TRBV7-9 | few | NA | TGTGCCAGCAGCCCCGTGGTGGAAATGGGCGAGCAGTACTTC | CASSPVVEMGEQYF